This T cell receptor (beta chain) is drawn from a study of shared clonotypes between healthy human individuals (dated by TCRdb to about 2020). For context, the study as a whole: Two women and three men aged 18 to 49 years were included in the cohort. Blood TCR repertoires of about 5 healthy adults were deeply sequenced to estimate repertoire size and the extent of clonotype sharing between individuals. Between about 0.8 and 9 billion PBMCs per donor were obtained by leukapheresis. For each donor, CD4 naive and CD4 memory were each given three plates, CD8 naive was given two plates, and CD8 memory was given one plate. To increase sequencing depth and limit assay-specific biases, different laboratories used diverse techniques to prepare libraries and sequence TCR repertoires.

Broad study findings and their caveats: Because the study included a small number of donors, the genetic and exposure-history diversity represented was limited. Naive subsets generally had larger estimated clonotype richness than memory subsets. Incomplete sequencing was indicated by rarefaction of sorted-subset datasets, despite the large sequencing depth. Compared with non-shared clonotypes, the clonotypes found in all four sorted-subset donors had higher generation probabilities. Sampling was limited to blood, and TCR repertoires in tissue likely differ from TCR repertoires in blood. Pairwise subsampling indicated that sequencing depth was expected to affect the degree of clonotype sharing among donors. When several donors were compared, the shared fraction of clonotypes was about 5% for naive CD4, 3.5% to 4% for naive CD8, roughly 2.5% for memory CD4, and about 0.36% for memory CD8.

Donors were healthy HIV-negative adults with no recently reported acute infections or vaccinations. Every donor was a Caucasian adult residing in Nashville, Tennessee, USA. CD4+ T cells were enriched by magnetic negative selection, after which naive cells were positively selected on CD45RA and the negative fraction was taken as the memory subset. Blood was obtained by leukapheresis, after which PBMCs were separated by Ficoll-Histopaque density gradient centrifugation and cryopreserved in liquid nitrogen vapor phase. Analytical flow cytometry was used to check the purity and quantity of each magnetically sorted T cell population. Genomic DNA was isolated from every sorted fraction and measured by UV absorbance on a Nanodrop 2000c. The CDR3 measures 14 amino acids from cysteine to phenylalanine. Only the CDR3 DNA stays, 42 bases, in frame from base 1. Looking up the germline V gene yields CDR1 SGHTA and CDR2 FQGTGA. V is pruned by 0 bases and J by 8 bases, leaving 6 bases of the junction without a gene match.

Using the deep immunoSEQ assay, TCR CDR3 regions were amplified from genomic DNA by multiplex PCR. Extracted genomic DNA from each cell subset was distributed evenly across all wells of several immunoSEQ 96-well plates, and each plate was treated as a replicate. For sorted subsets, roughly 200 ng of genomic DNA, equivalent to around 30,000 T cell genomes, went into each replicate PCR. Purified libraries were quantified with a Qubit 3.0 fluorometer, sized on a Bioanalyzer 2100, and re-quantified with the KAPA Library Quantification kit. Each immunoSEQ 96-well plate was sequenced on its own single-read 150-cycle Illumina NextSeq 550 flow cell. As for the authors' bioinformatics: The immunoSEQ output contained only junctional sequences without quality scores, so filtering could not match that applied to full-length reads. To assign V/J genes and CDR3, sequences were annotated using PyIR, a Python wrapper for IgBLAST v1.9, with IMGT germline references. Reads were filtered out if the reads had weak V/J assignments (E-value above 1e-6), no CDR3, stop codons, out-of-frame junctions, or ambiguous translated residues. V3J clonotypes were defined by identical inferred V gene, J gene, and CDR3 amino acid sequence. Percentage overlap between repertoires was calculated by dividing the number of shared unique clonotypes by the size of the smaller repertoire. Repertoire richness was assessed with RTK rarefaction, the Chao1 estimator, and Recon v2.1 estimates of unobserved clonotypes. Generation probabilities were computed with OLGA for all TCRbeta clonotypes obtained by the gDNA method from a few donors. TCRdb's version of the immuneACCESS table is confined to in-frame rearrangements and falls short of the full clone set. An unresolved V gene accounts for under half of the shortfall where checked; the remainder is of unknown origin. V, J and clone size reflect that table, while D and trimming were determined from the DNA. Present in this sample are roughly 640,000 clones, roughly 97% of which were seen just once. The ten largest clonotypes hold roughly 0.05% of the sample.

Comments on this clone: Its recognized antigen is unknown. The record has no base qualities; no much larger clone is one base away.

This receptor was identified in a woman aged 25 to 39 in good health. Input material: naive CD4+ T cells sorted from blood. Explained via the paper, the cell subset or site label denotes: CD45RA+ positively selected. The V and J segments used are TRBV7-3 and TRBJ1-2, and TRBD1 matches 7 of the central bases. At the DNA level, the sequence is TGTGCCAGCAGCTTAACCGGACAGGAGCAGGGCTACACCTTC. Translated, this is CASSLTGQEQGYTF.